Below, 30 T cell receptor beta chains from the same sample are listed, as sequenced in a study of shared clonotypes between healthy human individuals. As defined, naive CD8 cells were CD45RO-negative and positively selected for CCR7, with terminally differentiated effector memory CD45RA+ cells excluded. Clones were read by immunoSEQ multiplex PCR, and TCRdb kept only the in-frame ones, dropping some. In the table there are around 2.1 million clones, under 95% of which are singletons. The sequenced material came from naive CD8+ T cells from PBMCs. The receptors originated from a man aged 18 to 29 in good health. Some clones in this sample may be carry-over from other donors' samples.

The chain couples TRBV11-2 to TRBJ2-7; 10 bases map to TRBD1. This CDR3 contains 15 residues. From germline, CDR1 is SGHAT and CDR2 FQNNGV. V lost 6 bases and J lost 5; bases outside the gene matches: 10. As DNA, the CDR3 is TGTGCCAGCAGAAATTCCGGGACAGGGGACAACGAGCAGTACTTC. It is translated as CASRNSGTGDNEQYF. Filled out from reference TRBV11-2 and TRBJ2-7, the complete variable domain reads EAGVAQSPRYKIIEKRQSVAFWCNPISGHATLYWYQQILGQGPKLLIQFQNNGVVDDSQLPKDRFSAERLKGVDSTLKIQPAKLEDSAVYLCASRNSGTGDNEQYFGPGTRLTVT.

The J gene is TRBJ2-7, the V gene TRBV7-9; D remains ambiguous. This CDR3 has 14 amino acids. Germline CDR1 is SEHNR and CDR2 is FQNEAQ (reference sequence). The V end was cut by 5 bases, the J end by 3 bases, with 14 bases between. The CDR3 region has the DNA TGTGCCAGCAGCCTTGCGCCAGGCCACTACGAGCAGTACTTC. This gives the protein CASSLAPGHYEQYF. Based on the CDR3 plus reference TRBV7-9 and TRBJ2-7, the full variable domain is DTGVSQNPRHKITKRGQNVTFRCDPISEHNRLYWYRQTLGQGPEFLTYFQNEAQLEKSRLLSDRFSAERPKGSFSTLEIQRTEQGDSAMYLCASSLAPGHYEQYFGPGTRLTVT.

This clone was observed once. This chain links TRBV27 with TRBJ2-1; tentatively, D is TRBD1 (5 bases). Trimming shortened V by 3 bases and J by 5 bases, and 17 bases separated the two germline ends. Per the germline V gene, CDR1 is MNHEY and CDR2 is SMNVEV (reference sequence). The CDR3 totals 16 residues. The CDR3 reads CASSLARAPLNNEQFF. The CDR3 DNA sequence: TGTGCCAGCAGTTTGGCCAGGGCTCCCCTAAACAATGAGCAGTTCTTC.

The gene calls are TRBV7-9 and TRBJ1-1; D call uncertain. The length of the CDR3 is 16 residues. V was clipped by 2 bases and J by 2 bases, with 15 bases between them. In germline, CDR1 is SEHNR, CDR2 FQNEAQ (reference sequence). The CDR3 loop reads CASSLFGQRGNTEAFF. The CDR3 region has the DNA TGTGCCAGCAGCTTATTTGGGCAGCGGGGTAACACTGAAGCTTTCTTT.

In nucleotides, the CDR3 is TGTGCCAGCAGCCCAATCGCGGGATGGGAGACCCAGTACTTC. Translated, it gives CASSPIAGWETQYF. The J gene is TRBJ2-5, the V gene TRBV7-2; perhaps TRBD2 as D (6 bases). Trimming left V 5 bases short and J 5 bases short, with 15 bases between. The CDR3 totals 14 residues. Germline V gene data show CDR1 as SGHTA and CDR2 as FQGNSA.

The CDR3: CASSLEGTGNTIYF. The CDR3 DNA reads as TGTGCCAGCAGCTTAGAGGGGACAGGAAACACCATATATTTT. This chain uses TRBV7-9 with TRBJ1-3; D is possibly TRBD1 (6 bases). CDR1 and CDR2 from the germline V gene are SEHNR and FQNEAQ (reference sequence). The CDR3 is 14 residues long. The V end was cut by 1 base, the J end by 4 bases, with 8 bases between.

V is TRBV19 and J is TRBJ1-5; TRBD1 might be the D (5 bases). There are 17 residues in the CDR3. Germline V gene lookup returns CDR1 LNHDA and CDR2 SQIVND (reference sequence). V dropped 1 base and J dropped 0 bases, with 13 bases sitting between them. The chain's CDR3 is CASSIGRDGNSNQPQHF. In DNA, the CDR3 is TGTGCCAGTAGTATAGGGCGGGACGGGAATAGCAATCAGCCCCAGCATTTT. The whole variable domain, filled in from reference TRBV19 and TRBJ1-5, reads DGGITQSPKYLFRKEGQNVTLSCEQNLNHDAMYWYRQDPGQGLRLIYYSQIVNDFQKGDIAEGYSVSREKKESFPLTVTSAQKNPTAFYLCASSIGRDGNSNQPQHFGDGTRLSIL.

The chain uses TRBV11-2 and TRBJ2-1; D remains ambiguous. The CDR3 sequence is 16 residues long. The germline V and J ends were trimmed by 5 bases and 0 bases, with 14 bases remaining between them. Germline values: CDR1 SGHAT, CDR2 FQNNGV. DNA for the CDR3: TGTGCCAGCAGCCTAGGCCCGCGGAGCTCCTACAATGAGCAGTTCTTC. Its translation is CASSLGPRSSYNEQFF.

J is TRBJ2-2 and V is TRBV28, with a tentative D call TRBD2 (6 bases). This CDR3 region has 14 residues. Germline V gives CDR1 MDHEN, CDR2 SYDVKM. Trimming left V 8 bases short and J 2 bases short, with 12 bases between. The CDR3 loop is CASAPGLNTGELFF. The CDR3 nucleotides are TGTGCCAGCGCACCGGGACTCAACACCGGGGAGCTGTTTTTT.

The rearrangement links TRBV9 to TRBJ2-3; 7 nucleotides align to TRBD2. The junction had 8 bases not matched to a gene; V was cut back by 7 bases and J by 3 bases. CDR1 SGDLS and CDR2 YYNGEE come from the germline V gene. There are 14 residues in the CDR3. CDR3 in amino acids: CASGGAGVTDTQYF. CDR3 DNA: TGTGCCAGCGGTGGTGCGGGAGTAACAGATACGCAGTATTTT.

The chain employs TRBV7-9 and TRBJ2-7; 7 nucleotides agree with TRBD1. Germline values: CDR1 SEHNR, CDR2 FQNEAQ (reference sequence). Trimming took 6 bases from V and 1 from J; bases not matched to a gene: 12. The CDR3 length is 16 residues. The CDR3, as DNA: TGTGCCAGCAGTTTAACCACAGGGGACCCGTCCTACGAGCAGTACTTC. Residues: CASSLTTGDPSYEQYF.

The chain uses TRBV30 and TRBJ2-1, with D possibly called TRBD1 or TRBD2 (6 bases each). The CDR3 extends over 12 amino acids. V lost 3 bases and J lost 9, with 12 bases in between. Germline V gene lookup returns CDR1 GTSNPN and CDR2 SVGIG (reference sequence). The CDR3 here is CAWSYGGSEQFF. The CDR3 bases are TGTGCCTGGAGCTACGGGGGCTCTGAGCAGTTCTTC. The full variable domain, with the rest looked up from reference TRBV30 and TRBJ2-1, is SQTIHQWPATLVQPVGSPLSLECTVEGTSNPNLYWYRQAAGRGLQLLFYSVGIGQISSEVPQNLSASRPQDRQFILSSKKLLLSDSGFYLCAWSYGGSEQFFGPGTRLTVL.

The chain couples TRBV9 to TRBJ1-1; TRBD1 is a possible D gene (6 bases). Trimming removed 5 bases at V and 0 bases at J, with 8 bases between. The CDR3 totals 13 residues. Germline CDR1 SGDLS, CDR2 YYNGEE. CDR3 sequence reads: CASSTGLNTEAFF. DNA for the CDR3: TGTGCCAGCAGTACAGGGTTGAACACTGAAGCTTTCTTT.

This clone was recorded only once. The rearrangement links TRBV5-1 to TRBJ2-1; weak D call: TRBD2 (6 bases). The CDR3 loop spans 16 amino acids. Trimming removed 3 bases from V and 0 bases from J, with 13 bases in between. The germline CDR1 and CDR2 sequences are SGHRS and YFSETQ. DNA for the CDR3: TGCGCCAGCAGCTCGATCGGGAGCAGCTCCTACAATGAGCAGTTCTTC. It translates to CASSSIGSSSYNEQFF.

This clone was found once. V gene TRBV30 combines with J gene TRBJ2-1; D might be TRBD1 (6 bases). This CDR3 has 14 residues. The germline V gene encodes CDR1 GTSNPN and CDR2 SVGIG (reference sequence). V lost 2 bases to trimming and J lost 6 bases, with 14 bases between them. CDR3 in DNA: TGTGCCTGGAGTTCAGGGGCTGGGGGCAATGAGCAGTTCTTC. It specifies CAWSSGAGGNEQFF.

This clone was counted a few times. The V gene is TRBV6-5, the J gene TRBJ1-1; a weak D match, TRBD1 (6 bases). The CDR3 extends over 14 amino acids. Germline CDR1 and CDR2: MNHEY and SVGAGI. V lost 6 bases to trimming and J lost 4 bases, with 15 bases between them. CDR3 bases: TGTGCCAGCAGATACCAGGGGTTGGCCACTGAAGCTTTCTTT. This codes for CASRYQGLATEAFF.

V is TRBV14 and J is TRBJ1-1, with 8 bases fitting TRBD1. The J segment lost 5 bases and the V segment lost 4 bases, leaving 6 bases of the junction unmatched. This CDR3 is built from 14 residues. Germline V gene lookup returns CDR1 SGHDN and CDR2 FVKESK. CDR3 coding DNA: TGTGCCAGCAGCCGCAGGGGGCTAAGGACTGAAGCTTTCTTT. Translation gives CASSRRGLRTEAFF.

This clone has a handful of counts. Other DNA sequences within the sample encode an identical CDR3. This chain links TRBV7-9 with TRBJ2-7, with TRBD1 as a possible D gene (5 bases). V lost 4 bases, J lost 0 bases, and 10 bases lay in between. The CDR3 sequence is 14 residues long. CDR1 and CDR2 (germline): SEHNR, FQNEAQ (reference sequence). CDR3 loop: CASSSQGSSYEQYF. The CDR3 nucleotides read TGTGCCAGCAGCTCCCAGGGATCCTCCTACGAGCAGTACTTC.

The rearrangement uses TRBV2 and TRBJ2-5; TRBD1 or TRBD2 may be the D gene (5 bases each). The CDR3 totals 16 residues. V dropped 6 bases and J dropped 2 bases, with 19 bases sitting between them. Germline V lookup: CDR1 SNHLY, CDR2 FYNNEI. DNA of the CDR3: TGTGCCAGCAGGGATTATTGGGACGGGCAGCAAGAGACCCAGTACTTC. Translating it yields CASRDYWDGQQETQYF.

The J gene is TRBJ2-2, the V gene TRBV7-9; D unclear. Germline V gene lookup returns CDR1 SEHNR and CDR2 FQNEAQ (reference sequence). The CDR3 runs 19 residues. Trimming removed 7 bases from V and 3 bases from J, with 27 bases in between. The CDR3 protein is CASNLERHITDGDTGELFF. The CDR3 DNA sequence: TGTGCCAGCAACCTAGAAAGACACATCACGGACGGCGACACCGGGGAGCTGTTTTTT.

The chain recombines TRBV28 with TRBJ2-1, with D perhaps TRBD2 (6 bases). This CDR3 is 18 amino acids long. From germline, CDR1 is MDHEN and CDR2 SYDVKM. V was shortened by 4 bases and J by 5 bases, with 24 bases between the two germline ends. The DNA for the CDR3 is TGTGCCAGCAGTTCTTCCATACAGAGCGGGTCCCACGACAATGAGCAGTTCTTC. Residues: CASSSSIQSGSHDNEQFF.

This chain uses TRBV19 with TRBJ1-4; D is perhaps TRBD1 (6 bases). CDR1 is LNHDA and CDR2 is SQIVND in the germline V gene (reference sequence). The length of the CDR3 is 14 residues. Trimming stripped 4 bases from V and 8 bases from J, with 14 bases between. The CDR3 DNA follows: TGTGCCAGTAGTAACAGGGCAGGAAGGGAAAAACTGTTTTTT. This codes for CASSNRAGREKLFF.

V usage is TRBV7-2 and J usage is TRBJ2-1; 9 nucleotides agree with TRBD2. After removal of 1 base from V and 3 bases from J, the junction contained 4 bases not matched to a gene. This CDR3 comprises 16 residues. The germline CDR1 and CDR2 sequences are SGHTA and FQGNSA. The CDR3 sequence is CASSLDVAGVYNEQFF. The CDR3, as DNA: TGTGCCAGCAGCTTAGACGTAGCGGGAGTCTACAATGAGCAGTTCTTC.

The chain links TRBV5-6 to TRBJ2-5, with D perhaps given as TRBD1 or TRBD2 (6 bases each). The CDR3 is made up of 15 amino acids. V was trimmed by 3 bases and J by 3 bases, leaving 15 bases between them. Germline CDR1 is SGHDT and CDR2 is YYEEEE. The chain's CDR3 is CASSWGDTEKETQYF. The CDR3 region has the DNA TGTGCCAGCAGCTGGGGGGACACAGAGAAAGAGACCCAGTACTTC.

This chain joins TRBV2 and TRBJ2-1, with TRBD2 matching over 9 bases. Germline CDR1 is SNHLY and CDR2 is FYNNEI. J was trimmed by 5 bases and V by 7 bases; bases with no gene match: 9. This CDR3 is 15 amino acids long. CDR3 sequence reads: CASTKRGGRDNEQFF. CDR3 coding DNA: TGTGCCAGCACCAAGAGAGGCGGGAGGGACAATGAGCAGTTCTTC.

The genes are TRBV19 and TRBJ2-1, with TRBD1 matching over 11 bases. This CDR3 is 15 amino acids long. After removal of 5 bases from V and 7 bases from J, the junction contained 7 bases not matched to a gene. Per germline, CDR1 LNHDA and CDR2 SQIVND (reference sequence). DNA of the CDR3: TGTGCCAGTAGTTACTTCGGACAGGGGGCAAATGAGCAGTTCTTC. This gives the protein CASSYFGQGANEQFF.

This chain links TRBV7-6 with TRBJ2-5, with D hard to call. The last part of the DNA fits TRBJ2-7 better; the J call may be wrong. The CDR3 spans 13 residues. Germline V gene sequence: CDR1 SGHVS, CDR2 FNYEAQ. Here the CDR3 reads CASSSSRSYEQYF. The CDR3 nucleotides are TGTGCCAGCAGCTCATCCCGGAGTTACGAGCAGTACTTC.

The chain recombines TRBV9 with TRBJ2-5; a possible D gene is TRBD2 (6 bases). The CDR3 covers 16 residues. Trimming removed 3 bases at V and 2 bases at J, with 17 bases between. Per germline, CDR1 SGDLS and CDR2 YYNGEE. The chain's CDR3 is CASSAPEGFRQETQYF. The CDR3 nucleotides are TGTGCCAGCAGCGCCCCGGAGGGCTTCCGACAAGAGACCCAGTACTTC. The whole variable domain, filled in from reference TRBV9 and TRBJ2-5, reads DSGVTQTPKHLITATGQRVTLRCSPRSGDLSVYWYQQSLDQGLQFLIQYYNGEERAKGNILERFSAQQFPDLHSELNLSSLELGDSALYFCASSAPEGFRQETQYFGPGTRLLVL.

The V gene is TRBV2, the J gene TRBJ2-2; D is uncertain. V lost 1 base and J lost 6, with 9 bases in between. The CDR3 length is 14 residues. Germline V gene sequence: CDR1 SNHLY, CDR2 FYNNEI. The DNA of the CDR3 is TGTGCCAGCAGTGAAGGGGGTTTGTCCGGGGAGCTGTTTTTT. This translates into CASSEGGLSGELFF.

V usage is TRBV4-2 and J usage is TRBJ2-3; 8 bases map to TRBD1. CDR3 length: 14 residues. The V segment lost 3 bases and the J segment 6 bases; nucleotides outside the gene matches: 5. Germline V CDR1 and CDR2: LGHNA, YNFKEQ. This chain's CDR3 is CASSQLTGDDTQYF. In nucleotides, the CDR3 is TGTGCCAGCAGCCAGCTGACAGGGGATGATACGCAGTATTTT.